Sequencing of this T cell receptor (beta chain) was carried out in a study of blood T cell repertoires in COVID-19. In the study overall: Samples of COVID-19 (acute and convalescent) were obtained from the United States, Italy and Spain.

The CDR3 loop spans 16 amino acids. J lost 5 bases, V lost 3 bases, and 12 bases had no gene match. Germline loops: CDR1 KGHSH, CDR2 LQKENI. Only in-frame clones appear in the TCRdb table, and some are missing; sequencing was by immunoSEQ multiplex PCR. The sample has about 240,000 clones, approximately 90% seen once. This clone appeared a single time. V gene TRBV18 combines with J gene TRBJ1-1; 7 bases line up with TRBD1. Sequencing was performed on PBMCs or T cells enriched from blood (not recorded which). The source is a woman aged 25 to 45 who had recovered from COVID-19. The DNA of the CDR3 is TGTGCCAGCTCACCTCTTGGGGACAGAGGTCGAACTGAAGCTTTCTTT. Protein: CASSPLGDRGRTEAFF.